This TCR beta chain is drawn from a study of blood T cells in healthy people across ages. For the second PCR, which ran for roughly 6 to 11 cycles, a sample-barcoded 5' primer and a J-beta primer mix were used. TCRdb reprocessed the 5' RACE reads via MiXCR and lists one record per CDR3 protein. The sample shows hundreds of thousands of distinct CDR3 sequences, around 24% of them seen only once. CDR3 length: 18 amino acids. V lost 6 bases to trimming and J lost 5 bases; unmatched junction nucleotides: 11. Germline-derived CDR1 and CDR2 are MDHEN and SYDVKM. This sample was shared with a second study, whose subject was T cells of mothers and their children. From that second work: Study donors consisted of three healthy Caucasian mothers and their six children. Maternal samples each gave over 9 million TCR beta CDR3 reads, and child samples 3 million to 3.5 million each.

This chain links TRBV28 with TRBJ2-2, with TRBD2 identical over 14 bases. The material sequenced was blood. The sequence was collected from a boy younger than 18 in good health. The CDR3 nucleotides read TGTGCCAGCAGGCATCCGGGACTAGCGGGGGATAATACCGGGGAGCTGTTTTTT. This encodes CASRHPGLAGDNTGELFF.